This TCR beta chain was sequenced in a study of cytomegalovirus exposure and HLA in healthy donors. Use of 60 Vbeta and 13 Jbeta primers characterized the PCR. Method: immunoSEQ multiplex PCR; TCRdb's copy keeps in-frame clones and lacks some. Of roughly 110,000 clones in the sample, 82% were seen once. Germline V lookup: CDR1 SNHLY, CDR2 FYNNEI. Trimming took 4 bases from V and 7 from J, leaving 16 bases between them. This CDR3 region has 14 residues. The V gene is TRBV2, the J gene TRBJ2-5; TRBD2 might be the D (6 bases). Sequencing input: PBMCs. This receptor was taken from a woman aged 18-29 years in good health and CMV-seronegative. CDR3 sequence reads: CASSGLTGDGTQYF. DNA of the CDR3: TGTGCCAGCAGTGGTCTAACGGGAGATGGGACCCAGTACTTC.